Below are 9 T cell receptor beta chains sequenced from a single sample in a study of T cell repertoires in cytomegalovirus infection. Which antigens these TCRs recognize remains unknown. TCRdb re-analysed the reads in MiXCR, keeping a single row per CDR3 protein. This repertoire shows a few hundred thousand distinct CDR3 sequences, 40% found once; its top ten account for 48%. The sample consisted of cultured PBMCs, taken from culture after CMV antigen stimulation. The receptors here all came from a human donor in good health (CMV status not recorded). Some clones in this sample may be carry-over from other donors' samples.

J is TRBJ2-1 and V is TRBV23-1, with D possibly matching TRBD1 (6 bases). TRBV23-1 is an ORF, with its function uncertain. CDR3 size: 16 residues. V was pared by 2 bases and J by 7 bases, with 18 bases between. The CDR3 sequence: CASSQPRRTALNEQFF. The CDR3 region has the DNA TGCGCCAGCAGTCAACCGCGGCGGACAGCCTTAAATGAGCAGTTCTTC.

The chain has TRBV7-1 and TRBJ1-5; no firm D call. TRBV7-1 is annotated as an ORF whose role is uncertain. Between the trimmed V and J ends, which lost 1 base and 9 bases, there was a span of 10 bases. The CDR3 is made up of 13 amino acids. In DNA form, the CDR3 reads TGTGCCAGCAGCTCAGGGACCTCGGGGCCCCAGCATTTT. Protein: CASSSGTSGPQHF.

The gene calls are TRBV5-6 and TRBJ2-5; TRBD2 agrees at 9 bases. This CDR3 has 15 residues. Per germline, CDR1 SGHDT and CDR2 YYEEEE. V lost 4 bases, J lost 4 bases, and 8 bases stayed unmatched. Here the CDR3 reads CASSLIAGVGETQYF. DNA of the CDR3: TGTGCCAGCAGCCTCATAGCGGGAGTGGGAGAGACCCAGTACTTC.

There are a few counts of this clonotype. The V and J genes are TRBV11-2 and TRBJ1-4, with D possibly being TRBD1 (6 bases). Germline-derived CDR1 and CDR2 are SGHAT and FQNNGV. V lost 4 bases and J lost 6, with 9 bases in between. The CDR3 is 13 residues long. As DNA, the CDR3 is TGTGCCAGCAGCTCACACAGGGATGAAAAACTGTTTTTT. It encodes CASSSHRDEKLFF.

This chain's CDR3 is CASSEQGANTEAFF. The CDR3 DNA is TGTGCCAGCAGTGAACAGGGGGCGAACACTGAAGCTTTCTTT. V usage is TRBV2 and J usage is TRBJ1-1, with 8 bases lining up with TRBD1. V shed 2 bases and J 1 base; nucleotides not matched to a gene: 0. CDR1 is SNHLY and CDR2 is FYNNEI in the germline V gene. The CDR3 is 14 amino acids.

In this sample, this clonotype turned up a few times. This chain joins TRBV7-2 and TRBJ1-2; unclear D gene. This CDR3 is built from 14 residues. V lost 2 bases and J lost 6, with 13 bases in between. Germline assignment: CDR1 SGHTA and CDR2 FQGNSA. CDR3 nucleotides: TGTGCCAGCAGCTTAAAGCCGACGCCGGATGGCTACACCTTC. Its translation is CASSLKPTPDGYTF.

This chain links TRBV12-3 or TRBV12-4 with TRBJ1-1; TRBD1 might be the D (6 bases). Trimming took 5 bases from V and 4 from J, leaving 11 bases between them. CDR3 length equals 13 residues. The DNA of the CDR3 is TGTGCCAGCAGTAAGGGGACACCCACTGAAGCTTTCTTT. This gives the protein CASSKGTPTEAFF.

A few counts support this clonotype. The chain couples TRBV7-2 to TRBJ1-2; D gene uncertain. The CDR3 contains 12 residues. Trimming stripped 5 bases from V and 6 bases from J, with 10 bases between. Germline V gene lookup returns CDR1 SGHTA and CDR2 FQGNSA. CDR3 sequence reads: CASSERSHGYTF. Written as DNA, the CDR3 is TGTGCCAGCAGCGAACGCTCGCATGGCTACACCTTC.

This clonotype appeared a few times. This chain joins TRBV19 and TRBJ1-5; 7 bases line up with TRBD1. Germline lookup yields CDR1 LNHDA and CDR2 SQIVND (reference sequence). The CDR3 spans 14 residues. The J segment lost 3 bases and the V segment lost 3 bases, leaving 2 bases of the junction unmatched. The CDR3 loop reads CASSMTGYNQPQHF. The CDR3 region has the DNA TGTGCCAGTAGTATGACAGGGTACAATCAGCCCCAGCATTTT.